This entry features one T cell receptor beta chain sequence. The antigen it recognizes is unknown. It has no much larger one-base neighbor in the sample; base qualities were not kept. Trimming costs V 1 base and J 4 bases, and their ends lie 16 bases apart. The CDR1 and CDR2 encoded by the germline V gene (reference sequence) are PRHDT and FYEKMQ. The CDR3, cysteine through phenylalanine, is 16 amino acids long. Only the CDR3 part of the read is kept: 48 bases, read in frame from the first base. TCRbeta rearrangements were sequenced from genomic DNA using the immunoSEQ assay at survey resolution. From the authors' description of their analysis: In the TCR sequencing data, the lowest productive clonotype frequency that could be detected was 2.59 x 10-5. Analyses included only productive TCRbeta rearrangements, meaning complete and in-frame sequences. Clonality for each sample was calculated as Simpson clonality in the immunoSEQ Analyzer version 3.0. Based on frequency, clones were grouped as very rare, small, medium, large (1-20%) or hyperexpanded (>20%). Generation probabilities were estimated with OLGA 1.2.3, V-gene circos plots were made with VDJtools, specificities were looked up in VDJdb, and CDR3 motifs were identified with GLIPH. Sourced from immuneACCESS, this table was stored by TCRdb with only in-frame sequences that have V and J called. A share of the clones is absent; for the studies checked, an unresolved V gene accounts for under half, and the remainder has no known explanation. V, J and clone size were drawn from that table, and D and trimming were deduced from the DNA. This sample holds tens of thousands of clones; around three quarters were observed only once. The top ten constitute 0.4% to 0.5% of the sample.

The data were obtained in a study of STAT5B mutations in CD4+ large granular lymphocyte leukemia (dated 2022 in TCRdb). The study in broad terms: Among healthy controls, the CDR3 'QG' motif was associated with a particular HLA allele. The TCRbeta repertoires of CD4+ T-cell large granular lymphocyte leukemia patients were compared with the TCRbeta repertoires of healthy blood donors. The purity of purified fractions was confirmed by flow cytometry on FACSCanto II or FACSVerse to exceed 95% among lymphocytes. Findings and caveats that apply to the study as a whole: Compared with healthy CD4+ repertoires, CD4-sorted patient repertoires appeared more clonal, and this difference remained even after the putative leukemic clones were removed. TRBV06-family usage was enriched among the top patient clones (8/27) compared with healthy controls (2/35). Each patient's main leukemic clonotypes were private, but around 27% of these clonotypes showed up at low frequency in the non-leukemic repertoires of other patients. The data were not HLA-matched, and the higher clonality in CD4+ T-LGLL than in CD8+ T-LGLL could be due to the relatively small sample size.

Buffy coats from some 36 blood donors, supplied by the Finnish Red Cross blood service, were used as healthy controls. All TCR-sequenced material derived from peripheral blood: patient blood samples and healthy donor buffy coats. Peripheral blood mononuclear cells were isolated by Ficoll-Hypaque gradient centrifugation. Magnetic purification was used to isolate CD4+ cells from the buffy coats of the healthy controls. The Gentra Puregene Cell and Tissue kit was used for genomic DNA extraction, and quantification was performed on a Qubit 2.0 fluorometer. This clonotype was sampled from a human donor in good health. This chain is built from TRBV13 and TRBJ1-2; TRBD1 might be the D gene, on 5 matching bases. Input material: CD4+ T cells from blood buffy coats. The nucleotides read TGTGCCAGCAGCTTAGAGGGCAGGGAGACGGGCTATGGCTACACCTTC. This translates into CASSLEGRETGYGYTF.